One and the same sample provided the 16 T cell receptor beta chains below, sequenced in a study of shared clonotypes between healthy human individuals. Generated by immunoSEQ multiplex PCR, the TCRdb table keeps only in-frame clones and is missing some. The sample lists about 610,000 clones, about 96% occurring once. The sequenced material came from naive CD4+ T cells sorted from blood. Sample subset: CD45RA+ positively selected. The receptors were gathered from a woman aged 25-40 years in good health.

This chain connects TRBV6-1 to TRBJ2-1; D gene uncertain. Germline V gene sequence: CDR1 MNHNS, CDR2 SASEGT. This CDR3 is 17 amino acids long. V lost 2 bases to trimming and J lost 6 bases, with 20 bases between them. The CDR3 region has the DNA TGTGCCAGCAGTGAATACGTACTTGTTCGCTCATTCAATGAGCAGTTCTTC. Translating it yields CASSEYVLVRSFNEQFF.

This sequence joins TRBV28 and TRBJ2-7, with TRBD2 identical over 8 bases. Germline V gene lookup returns CDR1 MDHEN and CDR2 SYDVKM. V trimming: 6 bases; J trimming: 5 bases; junction bases outside the gene matches: 15. The CDR3 contains 16 residues. The CDR3 bases are TGTGCCAGCAGGCGACCCTTACTAGCGGCTCCGGACGAGCAGTACTTC. Translated: CASRRPLLAAPDEQYF.

The V and J genes are TRBV5-6 and TRBJ1-1; possibly TRBD1 for D (5 bases). The CDR3 length is 15 residues. Trimming removed 2 bases from V and 5 bases from J, with 16 bases in between. Germline V gene data show CDR1 as SGHDT and CDR2 as YYEEEE. CDR3 residues: CASSLRQTLWTEAFF. CDR3 nucleotide sequence: TGTGCCAGCAGCTTACGACAGACCCTTTGGACTGAAGCTTTCTTT.

The chain employs TRBV5-1 and TRBJ2-6, with a tentative D call TRBD2 (5 bases). The CDR3 totals 15 residues. Deletions cut 4 bases from V and 0 bases from J, with 8 bases between. Germline V gene lookup returns CDR1 SGHRS and CDR2 YFSETQ. This CDR3 is CASSQAASGANVLTF. DNA for the CDR3: TGCGCCAGCAGCCAAGCGGCCTCTGGGGCCAACGTCCTGACTTTC.

The chain has TRBV6-5 and TRBJ1-4; D remains unclear. In germline, CDR1 is MNHEY, CDR2 SVGAGI. The CDR3 extends over 14 amino acids. The V and J ends lost 5 bases and 7 bases respectively, with 14 bases between them. In DNA, the CDR3 is TGTGCCAGCAGTCCTGACGGCCACAGTGAAAAACTGTTTTTT. Amino acids: CASSPDGHSEKLFF.

CDR3 sequence: CASRTGRGTDTQYF. CDR3 in DNA: TGTGCCAGCAGAACCGGGAGGGGCACAGATACGCAGTATTTT. The chain joins TRBV28 to TRBJ2-3; 8 positions match TRBD2. Germline V lookup: CDR1 MDHEN, CDR2 SYDVKM. J lost 1 base, V lost 6 bases, and 3 bases had no gene match. The CDR3 sequence is 14 residues long.

The gene calls are TRBV29-1 and TRBJ2-7; D is possibly TRBD1 or TRBD2 (6 bases each). Trimming took off 4 bases at V and 7 bases at J, with 17 bases between the two ends. CDR3 length equals 13 residues. CDR1 and CDR2 (germline): SQVTM, ANQGSEA. The CDR3 DNA reads as TGCAGCGTTGGGTGGGGGGCCCTGGGGGAGCAGTACTTC. Its protein product is CSVGWGALGEQYF.

The chain recombines TRBV28 with TRBJ2-3; D remains ambiguous. Germline CDR1 MDHEN, CDR2 SYDVKM. Trimming took 6 bases from V and 2 from J, leaving 6 bases between them. The CDR3 runs 12 residues. Here the CDR3 reads CASRQITDTQYF. In nucleotides, the CDR3 is TGTGCCAGCAGACAAATCACAGATACGCAGTATTTT.

The V call is TRBV4-1, the J call TRBJ2-7; maybe TRBD2 (6 bases). The germline V and J ends were trimmed by 1 base and 4 bases, with 17 bases remaining between them. The germline V gene encodes CDR1 MGHRA and CDR2 YSYEKL. The CDR3 covers 16 residues. CDR3 sequence (DNA): TGCGCCAGCAGCCAAGCCCCGGGACTGACGACTTACGAGCAGTACTTC. Translated: CASSQAPGLTTYEQYF.

This clone occurred once. This chain links TRBV6-5 with TRBJ1-1; D not resolved. CDR3 size: 15 residues. Trimming shortened V by 2 bases and J by 0 bases, and 10 bases separated the two germline ends. Per germline, CDR1 MNHEY and CDR2 SVGAGI. The CDR3 DNA follows: TGTGCCAGCAGTTACAGGGCCGGGGTGAACACTGAAGCTTTCTTT. This gives the protein CASSYRAGVNTEAFF.

The gene calls are TRBV14 and TRBJ2-6, with a weak D call TRBD1 (6 bases). This CDR3 contains 15 residues. The germline V gene encodes CDR1 SGHDN and CDR2 FVKESK. Between the trimmed V and J ends, which lost 4 bases and 2 bases, there was a span of 9 bases. CDR3 sequence: CASSLQGAGANVLTF. CDR3 DNA: TGTGCCAGCAGCCTACAGGGCGCTGGGGCCAACGTCCTGACTTTC. Full variable domain (missing parts from reference TRBV14 and TRBJ2-6): EAGVTQFPSHSVIEKGQTVTLRCDPISGHDNLYWYRRVMGKEIKFLLHFVKESKQDESGMPNNRFLAERTGGTYSTLKVQPAELEDSGVYFCASSLQGAGANVLTFGAGSRLTVL.

The chain combines TRBV19 with TRBJ1-5; D ambiguous. CDR1 LNHDA and CDR2 SQIVND come from the germline V gene (reference sequence). Trimming took 7 bases from V and 2 from J, leaving 18 bases between them. This CDR3 comprises 16 residues. The CDR3 DNA is TGTGCCAGTACCCGAGACACACACGTGGGCAATCAGCCCCAGCATTTT. It specifies CASTRDTHVGNQPQHF.

The rearrangement links TRBV5-3 to TRBJ2-5; D is possibly TRBD1 or TRBD2 (7 bases each). TRBV5-3 counts as an open reading frame of uncertain function. The CDR3 has 18 residues. The V gene lost 5 bases and the J gene lost 1 base, with 24 bases spanning the gap. The CDR3 nucleotides read TGTGCCAGAAGTCCTGACAGGGAGGGTCGTGGGATCCAAGAGACCCAGTACTTC. Its translation: CARSPDREGRGIQETQYF.

This sequence joins TRBV19 and TRBJ1-1, with 9 positions matching TRBD1. V shed 8 bases, J shed 6 bases, and the junction held 13 bases outside the gene matches. This CDR3 comprises 15 residues. From germline, CDR1 is LNHDA and CDR2 SQIVND (reference sequence). CDR3 DNA sequence: TGTGCCAGTCCTCCTCAGACAGGGGGGATGGCTGAAGCTTTCTTT. Translation gives CASPPQTGGMAEAFF. Supplemented by reference TRBV19 and TRBJ1-1, the full variable domain reads DGGITQSPKYLFRKEGQNVTLSCEQNLNHDAMYWYRQDPGQGLRLIYYSQIVNDFQKGDIAEGYSVSREKKESFPLTVTSAQKNPTAFYLCASPPQTGGMAEAFFGQGTRLTVV.

This chain joins TRBV5-1 and TRBJ2-5, with 9 bases matching TRBD1. Per germline, CDR1 SGHRS and CDR2 YFSETQ. Germline trimming cut 3 bases from V and 5 bases from J; bases unmatched to any gene: 8. The CDR3 length is 15 residues. This CDR3 is CASSSGDRVKETQYF. The CDR3 nucleotides read TGCGCCAGCAGCTCGGGGGACAGGGTGAAGGAGACCCAGTACTTC.

Worth noting for this clone: Other nucleotide sequences in the sample specify the same CDR3. This chain connects TRBV14 to TRBJ1-2; a possible D gene is TRBD1 (5 bases). The ends were cut back, 3 bases at V and 2 bases at J, with 7 bases in the middle. The germline CDR1 and CDR2 sequences are SGHDN and FVKESK. The CDR3 runs 13 residues. For the CDR3, the DNA is TGTGCCAGCAGCCAGGGGCAAAACTATGGCTACACCTTC. Translation gives CASSQGQNYGYTF. The whole variable domain, filled in from reference TRBV14 and TRBJ1-2, reads EAGVTQFPSHSVIEKGQTVTLRCDPISGHDNLYWYRRVMGKEIKFLLHFVKESKQDESGMPNNRFLAERTGGTYSTLKVQPAELEDSGVYFCASSQGQNYGYTFGSGTRLTVV.